This TCR beta chain was identified during a study of blood T cell repertoires in COVID-19. For the study at large: COVID-19 samples collected from the United States, Italy and Spain covered acute and convalescent phases.

Germline V gene data show CDR1 as KGHSH and CDR2 as LQKENI. Trimming left V 1 base short and J 8 bases short, with 11 bases between. The CDR3 runs to 14 residues. The protocol was immunoSEQ multiplex PCR, while the TCRdb copy is restricted to in-frame clones and leaves out a portion. The table records 150,000 to 200,000 clones, about nine tenths of them present only once. The sample taken for sequencing was peripheral blood. The origin of this receptor is a woman in her sixties or seventies with COVID-19, enrolled during active disease. The gene calls are TRBV18 and TRBJ1-4, with D perhaps TRBD1 (6 bases). CDR3 protein: CASSPQGVREKLFF. The DNA for the CDR3 is TGTGCCAGCTCACCACAGGGGGTGCGAGAAAAACTGTTTTTT.